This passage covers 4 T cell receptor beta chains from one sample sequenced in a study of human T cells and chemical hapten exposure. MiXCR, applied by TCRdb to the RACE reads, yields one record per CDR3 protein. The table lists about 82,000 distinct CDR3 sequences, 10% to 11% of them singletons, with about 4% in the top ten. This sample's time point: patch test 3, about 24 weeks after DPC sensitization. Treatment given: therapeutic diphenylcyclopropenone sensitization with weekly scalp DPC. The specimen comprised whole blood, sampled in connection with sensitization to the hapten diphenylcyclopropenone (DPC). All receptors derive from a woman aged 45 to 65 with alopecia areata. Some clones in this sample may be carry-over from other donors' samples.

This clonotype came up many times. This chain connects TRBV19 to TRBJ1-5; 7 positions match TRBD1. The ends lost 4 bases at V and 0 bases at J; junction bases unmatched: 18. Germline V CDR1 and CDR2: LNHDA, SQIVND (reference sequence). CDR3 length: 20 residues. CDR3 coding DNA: TGTGCCAGTAGTACGAGGGACAGCCATCTGGGCTTTTATAGCAATCAGCCCCAGCATTTT. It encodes CASSTRDSHLGFYSNQPQHF.

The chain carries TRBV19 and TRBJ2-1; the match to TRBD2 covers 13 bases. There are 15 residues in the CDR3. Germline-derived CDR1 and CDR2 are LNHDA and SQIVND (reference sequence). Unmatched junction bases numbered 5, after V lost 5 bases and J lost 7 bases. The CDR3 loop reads CASSATSGRVNEQFF. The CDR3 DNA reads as TGTGCCAGTAGTGCCACTAGCGGGAGGGTTAATGAGCAGTTCTTC.

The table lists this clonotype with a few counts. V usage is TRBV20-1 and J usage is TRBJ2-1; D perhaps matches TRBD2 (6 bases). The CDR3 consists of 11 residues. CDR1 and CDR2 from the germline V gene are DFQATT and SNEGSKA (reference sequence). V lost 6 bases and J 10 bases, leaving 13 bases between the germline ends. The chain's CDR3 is CSATTSNEQFF. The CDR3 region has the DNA TGCAGTGCCACGACTAGTAACGAGCAGTTCTTC.

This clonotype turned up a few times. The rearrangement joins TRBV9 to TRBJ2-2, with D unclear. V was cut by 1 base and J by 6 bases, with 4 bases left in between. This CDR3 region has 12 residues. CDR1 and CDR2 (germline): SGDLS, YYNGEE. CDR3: CASSVYPGELFF. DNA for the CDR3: TGTGCCAGCAGCGTATATCCCGGGGAGCTGTTTTTT.